Sequencing of this T cell receptor (beta chain) was carried out in a study of pediatric ulcerative colitis. Study findings and constraints: This repertoire reflects total lymphocytes rather than subpopulations like regulatory T cells. Rectal repertoires separated controls, mild-moderate and acute severe colitis.

The blood sample was taken during the colonoscopy visit. In regard to this clone: What it binds is unknown.

Samples were sequenced at Survey level, maximum 500,000 reads. Assay used: immunoSEQ multiplex PCR; TCRdb lists only in-frame clones, some missing. Among around 4,700 clones listed, 85% to 95% were seen once. Germline V gives CDR1 SGHDT, CDR2 YYEEEE. The CDR3 consists of 16 residues. Losses at the gene ends were 1 base for V and 6 bases for J; bases not matched to a gene: 10. The sequence was collected from a boy aged 5-17 years who was a control in a study of pediatric ulcerative colitis. Input material: blood. The chain is built from TRBV5-6 and TRBJ2-1, with 7 nucleotides matching TRBD2. CDR3 in DNA: TGTGCCAGCAGCTTGTTGGCGGGAGATTCTTTCAATGAGCAGTTCTTC. Translated, it gives CASSLLAGDSFNEQFF.